A selection of T cell receptor beta chains follows, all from one sample in a study of T cell repertoires in cytomegalovirus infection. TCRdb reprocessed the reads with MiXCR, giving one entry per CDR3 protein. The sample carries fewer than 700,000 distinct CDR3 sequences, 20% to 25% recorded once. The source material was CD8+ T cells from PBMCs. Receptors were obtained from a human donor in good health (CMV status not recorded). Some clones in this sample may be carry-over from other donors' samples. Each CDR3 is given with its conserved first and last residue. A D gene is named only where the DNA matches it firmly. The size entry is marked missing in some rows and otherwise reads once, few, many or a size class.

CDR3 protein,CDR3 DNA,J gene,V gene,D gene,clone size
CASSQDWTDEAFF,TGTGCCAGCAGCCAAGATTGGACAGATGAAGCTTTCTTT,TRBJ1-1,TRBV14,-,-
CASSKSRDRGGEQFF,TGTGCCAGCAGCAAATCCCGGGACAGGGGGGGTGAGCAGTTCTTC,TRBJ2-1,TRBV12-3/TRBV12-4,TRBD1,-
CASSLTGPVGRQPQHF,TGTGCCAGCAGTTTGACAGGGCCGGTCGGTCGTCAGCCCCAGCATTTT,TRBJ1-5,TRBV27,TRBD1,few
CASSLVGVTSTDTQYF,TGTGCCAGCAGCTTAGTGGGGGTTACTAGCACAGATACGCAGTATTTT,TRBJ2-3,TRBV7-8,-,many
CSARGRDEQFF,TGCAGTGCTAGAGGTCGAGATGAGCAGTTCTTC,TRBJ2-1,TRBV20-1,-,few
CASSRYRDSLEGTGELFF,TGTGCCAGCTCCCGTTACCGGGACAGCCTAGAGGGCACCGGGGAGCTGTTTTTT,TRBJ2-2,TRBV6-4,TRBD1,-
CASSLNEVKRQRNYEQYF,TGTGCCAGCAGCTTAAATGAGGTAAAGCGACAGCGGAACTACGAGCAGTACTTC,TRBJ2-7,TRBV7-8,-,many
CASSRGQGHYGYTF,TGTGCCAGCAGCCGGGGACAGGGACACTATGGCTACACCTTC,TRBJ1-2,TRBV13,TRBD1,few
CASSLEPLDYNEQFF,TGTGCCAGCAGCTTAGAACCACTAGACTACAATGAGCAGTTCTTC,TRBJ2-1,TRBV7-6,-,many
CSAILDRLNTEAFF,TGCAGTGCTATCCTCGACAGGTTGAACACTGAAGCTTTCTTT,TRBJ1-1,TRBV20-1,-,-
CASSPGGSRVEAFF,TGCGCCAGCAGCCCGGGCGGTTCGAGGGTTGAAGCTTTCTTT,TRBJ1-1,TRBV5-1,-,-
CANSPTVPIETQYF,TGTGCCAACAGTCCAACAGTACCGATAGAGACCCAGTACTTC,TRBJ2-5,TRBV12-3/TRBV12-4,-,-
CASSLGLEAFF,TGTGCCAGCAGCTTAGGACTTGAAGCTTTCTTT,TRBJ1-1,TRBV7-2,-,many
CASSPLVQGQEFF,TGTGCCAGCAGCCCTCTGGTCCAGGGACAGGAGTTCTTC,TRBJ2-1,TRBV7-8,TRBD1,many
CASKVSSGVTDTQYF,TGTGCCAGCAAGGTCTCGAGCGGGGTAACAGATACGCAGTATTTT,TRBJ2-3,TRBV6-4,TRBD2,-
CASLPGPTTSGANVLTF,TGTGCCAGCCTACCGGGACCTACAACCTCTGGCGCCAACGTCCTGACTTTC,TRBJ2-6,TRBV10-3,-,-
CASSYPRSRDRGVNEKLFF,TGTGCCAGCAGTTACCCCCGTTCCCGGGACAGAGGAGTTAATGAAAAACTGTTTTTT,TRBJ1-4,TRBV6-6,TRBD1,-
CASRSGTGTPEAFF,TGTGCCAGCAGGAGCGGTACAGGTACCCCTGAAGCTTTCTTT,TRBJ1-1,TRBV6-2/TRBV6-3,-,-
CASSAAWGYTF,TGTGCCAGCAGTGCCGCTTGGGGCTACACCTTC,TRBJ1-2,TRBV2,-,-
CASSQAGANYGYTF,TGTGCCAGCAGCCAGGCGGGGGCTAACTATGGCTACACCTTC,TRBJ1-2,TRBV6-5,-,few
CASSQEQGPQETQYF,TGTGCCAGCAGCCAAGAACAGGGGCCCCAAGAGACCCAGTACTTC,TRBJ2-5,TRBV3-1,TRBD1,few
CASSLSVPSYNEQFF,TGCGCCAGCAGCTTGTCCGTTCCCTCCTACAATGAGCAGTTCTTC,TRBJ2-1,TRBV5-1,-,-
CSARDVAGLALDSGNTIYF,TGCAGTGCTAGAGATGTGGCAGGGCTGGCCCTCGACTCTGGAAACACCATATATTTT,TRBJ1-3,TRBV20-1,-,-
CASSHGHLNEQFF,TGTGCCAGCAGTCATGGACACCTCAATGAGCAGTTCTTC,TRBJ2-1,TRBV12-3/TRBV12-4,-,many
CASSLAMDSNQPQHF,TGTGCCAGCAGCTTAGCTATGGATAGCAATCAGCCCCAGCATTTT,TRBJ1-5,TRBV7-2,-,many
CASSSLLVAYNSPLHF,TGTGCCAGCAGCTCGCTTTTAGTGGCCTATAATTCACCCCTCCACTTT,TRBJ1-6,TRBV7-6,-,few
CASSPEPGLTDTQYF,TGTGCCAGCAGCCCGGAACCGGGTCTGACAGATACGCAGTATTTT,TRBJ2-3,TRBV11-3,-,few
CAINSQTRNGYTF,TGTGCCATCAACTCTCAGACAAGGAATGGCTACACCTTC,TRBJ1-2,TRBV19,-,once
CASAPGVGEQFF,TGTGCCAGTGCCCCCGGGGTTGGTGAGCAGTTCTTC,TRBJ2-1,TRBV25-1,-,-
CASTAGAQDEQFF,TGTGCCAGCACCGCGGGGGCCCAGGATGAGCAGTTCTTC,TRBJ2-1,TRBV12-3/TRBV12-4,-,-
CASSYELAGGELFF,TGTGCCAGCAGTTACGAACTAGCTGGCGGGGAGCTGTTTTTT,TRBJ2-2,TRBV6-5,-,-
CASSFLGASDPYEQYF,TGTGCCAGCAGCTTTTTAGGGGCATCGGACCCCTACGAGCAGTACTTC,TRBJ2-7,TRBV7-9,-,many
CASSLRGGQAPWGYTF,TGTGCCAGTAGTCTACGGGGCGGACAGGCCCCCTGGGGCTACACCTTC,TRBJ1-2,TRBV19,TRBD1,-
CASSYGTPANVLTF,TGTGCCAGCAGTTACGGAACCCCGGCCAACGTCCTGACTTTC,TRBJ2-6,TRBV6-5,-,-
CASSGWDRSNNEQFF,TGTGCCAGCAGTGGGTGGGACAGGTCGAACAATGAGCAGTTCTTC,TRBJ2-1,TRBV2,TRBD1,few
CASSSSTEANTGELFF,TGTGCCAGCAGTTCATCGACGGAGGCGAACACCGGGGAGCTGTTTTTT,TRBJ2-2,TRBV28,-,few